This T cell receptor beta chain derives from a study of vaccination effects on CD4 cells after COVID-19. The wider study: Antigen-specific CD4+ T cells were first expanded with viral peptide pools by the ViraFEST assay and only then sequenced. Cultivation was performed at 1.5 million to 2.5 million PBMC per well with 9 to 10 IU/ml IL-2 and about 9.2 ug/ml peptides added.

Following culture for approximately ten days, CD4+ T cells were isolated. Vaccination of participants consisted of two doses of either the BNT162b2 or mRNA-1273 vaccine. Half-medium replacement with IL-2 medium occurred on days 3 and 7. J was trimmed by 1 base and V by 1 base; bases with no gene match: 6. There are 18 residues in the CDR3. Germline CDR1 is SGDLS and CDR2 is YYNGEE. TCRdb's copy holds only in-frame clones and misses some; the assay was immunoSEQ multiplex PCR. This repertoire shows tens of thousands of clones, about 70% found once; its top ten account for roughly 7.7%. Overall study results and limits: Long after vaccination, the clones induced by infection and by vaccine shrank markedly in size.

Comment on this clone: Its antigen is currently unknown.

The sample here was CD4+ T cells from PBMCs cultured without peptide, taken after COVID-19 vaccination. V usage is TRBV9 and J usage is TRBJ2-1, with 12 bases aligning to TRBD2. This TCR was sampled from a human donor who received a COVID-19 vaccine. CDR3 bases: TGTGCCAGCAGCGTAACTAGCGGGAGGACCTTTTCCTACAATGAGCAGTTCTTC. Amino acids: CASSVTSGRTFSYNEQFF.